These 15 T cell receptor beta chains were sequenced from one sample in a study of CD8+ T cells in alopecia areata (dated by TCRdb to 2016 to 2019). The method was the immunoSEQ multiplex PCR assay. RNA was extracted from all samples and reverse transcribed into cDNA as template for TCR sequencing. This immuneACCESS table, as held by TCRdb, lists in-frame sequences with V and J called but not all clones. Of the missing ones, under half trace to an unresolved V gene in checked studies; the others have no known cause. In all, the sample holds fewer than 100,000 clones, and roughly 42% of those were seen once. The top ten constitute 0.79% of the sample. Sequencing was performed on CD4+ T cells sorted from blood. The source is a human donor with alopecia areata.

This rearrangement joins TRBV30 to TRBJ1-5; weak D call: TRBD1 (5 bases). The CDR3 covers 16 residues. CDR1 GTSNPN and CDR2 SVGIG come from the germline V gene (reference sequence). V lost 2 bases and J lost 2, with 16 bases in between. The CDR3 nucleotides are TGTGCCTGGAGTCTCGCAGGGACTTTGGGCAATCAGCCCCAGCATTTT. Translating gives CAWSLAGTLGNQPQHF.

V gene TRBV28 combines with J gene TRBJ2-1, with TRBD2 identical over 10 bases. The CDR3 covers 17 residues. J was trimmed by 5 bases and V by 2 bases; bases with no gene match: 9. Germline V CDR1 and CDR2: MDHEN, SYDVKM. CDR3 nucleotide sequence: TGTGCCAGCAGTTTAACGAGGACGGGACTAGCGCACAATGAGCAGTTCTTC. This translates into CASSLTRTGLAHNEQFF.

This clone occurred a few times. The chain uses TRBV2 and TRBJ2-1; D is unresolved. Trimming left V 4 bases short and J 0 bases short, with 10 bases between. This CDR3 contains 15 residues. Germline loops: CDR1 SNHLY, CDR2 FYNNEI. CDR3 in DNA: TGTGCCAGCAGTGGTTTCAGAAGCTCCTACAATGAGCAGTTCTTC. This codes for CASSGFRSSYNEQFF. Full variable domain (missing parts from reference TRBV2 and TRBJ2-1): EPEVTQTPSHQVTQMGQEVILRCVPISNHLYFYWYRQILGQKVEFLVSFYNNEISEKSEIFDDQFSVERPDGSNFTLKIRSTKLEDSAMYFCASSGFRSSYNEQFFGPGTRLTVL.

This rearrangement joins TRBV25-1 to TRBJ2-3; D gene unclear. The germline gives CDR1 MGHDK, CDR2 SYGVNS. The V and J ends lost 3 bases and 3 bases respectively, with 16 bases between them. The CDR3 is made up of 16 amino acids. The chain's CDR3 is CASSEGSGHGTDTQYF. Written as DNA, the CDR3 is TGTGCCAGCAGTGAGGGATCAGGTCACGGGACAGATACGCAGTATTTT. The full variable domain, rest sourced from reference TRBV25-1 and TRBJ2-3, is EADIYQTPRYLVIGTGKKITLECSQTMGHDKMYWYQQDPGMELHLIHYSYGVNSTEKGDLSSESTVSRIRTEHFPLTLESARPSHTSQYLCASSEGSGHGTDTQYFGPGTRLTVL.

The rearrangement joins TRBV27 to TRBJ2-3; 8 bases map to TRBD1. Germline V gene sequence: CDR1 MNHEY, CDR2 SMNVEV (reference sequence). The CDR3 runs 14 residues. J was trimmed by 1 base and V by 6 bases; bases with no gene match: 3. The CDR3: CASRLTGGTDTQYF. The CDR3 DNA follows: TGTGCCAGCAGACTGACAGGGGGCACAGATACGCAGTATTTT.

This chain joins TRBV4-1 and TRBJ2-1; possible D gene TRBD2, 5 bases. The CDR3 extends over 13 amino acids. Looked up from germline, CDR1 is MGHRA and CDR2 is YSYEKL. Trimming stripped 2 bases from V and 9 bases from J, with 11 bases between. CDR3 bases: TGCGCCAGCAGCCAACGGGGAACTTTTGAGCAGTTCTTC. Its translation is CASSQRGTFEQFF.

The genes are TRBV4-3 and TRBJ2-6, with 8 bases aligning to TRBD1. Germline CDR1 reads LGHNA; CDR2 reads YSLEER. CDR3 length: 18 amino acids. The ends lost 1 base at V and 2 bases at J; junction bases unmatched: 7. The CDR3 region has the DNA TGCGCCAGCAGCCAAGTGTATCAGGGGGCGCCTGGGGCCAACGTCCTGACTTTC. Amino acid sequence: CASSQVYQGAPGANVLTF.

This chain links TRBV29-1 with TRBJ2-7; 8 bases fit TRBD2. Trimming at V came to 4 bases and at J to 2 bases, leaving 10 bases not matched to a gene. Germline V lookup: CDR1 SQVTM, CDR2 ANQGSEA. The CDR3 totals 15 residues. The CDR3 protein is CSVGRRLAFTYEQYF. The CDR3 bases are TGCAGCGTTGGAAGGAGACTAGCGTTTACCTACGAGCAGTACTTC.

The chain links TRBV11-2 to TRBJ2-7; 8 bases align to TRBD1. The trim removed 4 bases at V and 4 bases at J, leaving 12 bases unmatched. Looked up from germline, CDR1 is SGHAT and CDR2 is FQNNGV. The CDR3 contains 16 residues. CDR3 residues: CASSSRSDRASYEQYF. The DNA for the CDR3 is TGTGCCAGCAGCTCGAGATCGGACAGGGCGTCTTACGAGCAGTACTTC.

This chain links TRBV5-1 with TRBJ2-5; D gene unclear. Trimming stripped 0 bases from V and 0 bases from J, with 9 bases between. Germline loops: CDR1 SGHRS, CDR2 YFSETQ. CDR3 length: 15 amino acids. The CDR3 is CASSLAGTYQETQYF. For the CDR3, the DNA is TGCGCCAGCAGCTTGGCAGGCACGTACCAAGAGACCCAGTACTTC.

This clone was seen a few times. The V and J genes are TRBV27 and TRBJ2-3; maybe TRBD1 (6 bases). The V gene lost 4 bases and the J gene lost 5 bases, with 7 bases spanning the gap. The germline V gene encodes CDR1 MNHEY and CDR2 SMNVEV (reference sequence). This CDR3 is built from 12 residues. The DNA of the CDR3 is TGTGCCAGCAGTTCCAGGGGAGATACGCAGTATTTT. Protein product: CASSSRGDTQYF.

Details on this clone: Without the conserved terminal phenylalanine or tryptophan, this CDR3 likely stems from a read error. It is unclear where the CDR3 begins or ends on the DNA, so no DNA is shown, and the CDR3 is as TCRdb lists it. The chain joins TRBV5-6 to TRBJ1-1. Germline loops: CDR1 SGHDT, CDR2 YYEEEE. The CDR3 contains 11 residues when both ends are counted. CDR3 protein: CASSLGVERAI.

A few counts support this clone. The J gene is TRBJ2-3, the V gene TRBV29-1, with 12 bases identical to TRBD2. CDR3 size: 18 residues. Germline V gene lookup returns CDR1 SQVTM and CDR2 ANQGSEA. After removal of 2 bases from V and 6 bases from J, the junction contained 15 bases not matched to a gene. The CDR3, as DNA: TGCAGCGTTGAATCGCTAGCGGGAGGGCCGCGCTTGCCCGATACGCAGTATTTT. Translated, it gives CSVESLAGGPRLPDTQYF.

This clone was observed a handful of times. CDR3 nucleotide sequence: TGCAGCGCTACATCCGGGACAGGGGCCTACGAGCAGTACTTC. This codes for CSATSGTGAYEQYF. The chain has TRBV29-1 and TRBJ2-7; 10 bases agree with TRBD1. The germline V gene encodes CDR1 SQVTM and CDR2 ANQGSEA. With V trimmed by 7 bases and J by 2 bases, 8 bases remained unmatched. There are 14 residues in the CDR3.

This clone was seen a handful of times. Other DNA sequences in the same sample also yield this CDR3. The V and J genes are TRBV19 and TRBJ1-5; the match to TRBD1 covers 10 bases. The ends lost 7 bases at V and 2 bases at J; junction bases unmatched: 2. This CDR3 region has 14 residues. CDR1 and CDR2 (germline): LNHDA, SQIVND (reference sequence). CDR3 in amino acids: CASTGTGGNQPQHF. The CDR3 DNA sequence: TGTGCCAGTACCGGGACAGGGGGCAATCAGCCCCAGCATTTT.